One sample yielded the 22 T cell receptor beta chains listed below, sequenced in a study of CD8+ T cells in alopecia areata. RNA was extracted and reverse transcribed into cDNA as the sequencing template. Profiled with immunoSEQ multiplex PCR; TCRdb holds only in-frame clones, not every one. The data hold over 150,000 clones, with approximately 60% observed a single time. Treatment noted: oral pan-JAK inhibitor, 5-10 mg twice daily. The input for sequencing was CD4+ T cells sorted from blood, taken at week 4, from a patient treated with tofacitinib. All receptors derive from a human donor with alopecia areata.

The CDR3 protein is CASSSKDTQYF. The CDR3 DNA reads TGTGCCAGCAGCTCGAAAGATACGCAGTATTTT. The chain joins TRBV7-9 to TRBJ2-3; D unresolved. The V end lost 4 bases, the J end lost 5 bases, and 4 bases lay between the germline ends. CDR1 and CDR2 from the germline V gene are SEHNR and FQNEAQ (reference sequence). The CDR3 sequence is 11 residues long.

This rearrangement joins TRBV30 to TRBJ1-4; TRBD1 matches at 10 bases. The CDR3 sequence is 14 residues long. Germline V gene sequence: CDR1 GTSNPN, CDR2 SVGIG (reference sequence). V lost 4 bases to trimming and J lost 8 bases; unmatched junction nucleotides: 7. The CDR3: CAWTTGQGGEKLFF. As DNA, the CDR3 is TGTGCCTGGACCACCGGACAGGGGGGGGAAAAACTGTTTTTT.

In this sample, this clone turned up once. This chain uses TRBV6-5 with TRBJ2-7, with 10 bases fitting TRBD2. The CDR3 consists of 15 residues. V gave up 0 bases and J gave up 6 bases; unmatched junction bases: 5. Germline V gene lookup returns CDR1 MNHEY and CDR2 SVGAGI. CDR3 sequence reads: CASSYSAGGLVEQYF. The CDR3 region has the DNA TGTGCCAGCAGTTACTCAGCGGGGGGGCTGGTCGAGCAGTACTTC.

This chain uses TRBV4-1 with TRBJ1-5; D is perhaps TRBD1 (5 bases). CDR3 length: 15 residues. The germline gives CDR1 MGHRA, CDR2 YSYEKL. The V gene lost 1 base and the J gene lost 3 bases, with 10 bases spanning the gap. CDR3 coding DNA: TGCGCCAGCAGCCAAGGGCAGGGAGACAATCAGCCCCAGCATTTT. Protein product: CASSQGQGDNQPQHF.

The rearrangement uses TRBV29-1 and TRBJ1-2; D is perhaps TRBD1 (5 bases). Germline assignment: CDR1 SQVTM and CDR2 ANQGSEA. V was trimmed by 7 bases and J by 3 bases, leaving 12 bases between them. This CDR3 has 12 amino acids. Here the CDR3 DNA reads TGCAGCGCGGATCAGGGAGACTATGGCTACACCTTC. Translated, it gives CSADQGDYGYTF.

This sequence joins TRBV30 and TRBJ1-2; D is ambiguous. The CDR3 contains 11 residues. Trimming took off 0 bases at V and 10 bases at J, with 9 bases between the two ends. CDR1 and CDR2 from the germline V gene are GTSNPN and SVGIG (reference sequence). The CDR3 spells CAWSVKLAYTF. The DNA for the CDR3 is TGTGCCTGGAGTGTTAAGCTGGCCTACACCTTC.

This chain joins TRBV27 and TRBJ2-7, with D maybe TRBD2 (6 bases). Germline loops: CDR1 MNHEY, CDR2 SMNVEV (reference sequence). Trimming removed 6 bases at V and 0 bases at J, with 9 bases between. CDR3 length equals 13 residues. As DNA, the CDR3 is TGTGCCAGCAGGGAGGGGAGCTCCTACGAGCAGTACTTC. Residues: CASREGSSYEQYF.

CDR3 nucleotide sequence: TGTGCCAGCGGGGACAGTGAAAATCAGCCCCAGCATTTT. As protein: CASGDSENQPQHF. The chain employs TRBV2 and TRBJ1-5; 7 bases fit TRBD1. The CDR3 loop spans 13 amino acids. J was trimmed by 4 bases and V by 8 bases; bases with no gene match: 5. The germline V gene has CDR1 SNHLY and CDR2 FYNNEI.

The V and J genes are TRBV5-4 and TRBJ2-7; no clear D gene. This CDR3 has 15 residues. V lost 1 base, J lost 5 bases, and 16 bases lay in between. Germline V gene sequence: CDR1 SGHNT, CDR2 YYREEE (reference sequence). The CDR3 coding sequence is TGTGCCAGCAGCTTGCTTGGACCTGGGTTTGACGAGCAGTACTTC. Its protein is CASSLLGPGFDEQYF.

The chain has TRBV7-9 and TRBJ2-5, with TRBD2 matching 7 bases. Germline V gene lookup returns CDR1 SEHNR and CDR2 FQNEAQ (reference sequence). V shed 5 bases, J shed 3 bases, and the junction held 6 bases outside the gene matches. The CDR3 covers 14 residues. The CDR3 coding sequence is TGTGCCAGCAGCCCGACTAGCACCAAAGAGACCCAGTACTTC. Its protein product is CASSPTSTKETQYF.

V is TRBV18 and J is TRBJ1-5; a weak D match, TRBD1 (5 bases). Germline CDR1 and CDR2: KGHSH and LQKENI. The CDR3 covers 15 residues. Trimming removed 1 base from V and 2 bases from J, with 9 bases in between. The CDR3 DNA reads as TGTGCCAGCTCACCACAGTCAGGGCGCAATCAGCCCCAGCATTTT. It is translated as CASSPQSGRNQPQHF.

This clone was detected a few times. The chain links TRBV7-9 to TRBJ1-2; 10 bases agree with TRBD1. This CDR3 has 15 amino acids. Germline values: CDR1 SEHNR, CDR2 FQNEAQ (reference sequence). The V gene end was trimmed by 5 bases and the J gene end by 3 bases; junction bases not matched to a gene: 6. The CDR3 loop is CASSPAGQGYYGYTF. The DNA for the CDR3 is TGTGCCAGCAGCCCCGCGGGACAGGGGTACTATGGCTACACCTTC.

This clone showed up just a few times. The V and J genes are TRBV7-2 and TRBJ2-1; D is unclear. The germline gives CDR1 SGHTA, CDR2 FQGNSA. V lost 1 base to trimming and J lost 0 bases, with 7 bases between them. The CDR3 spans 15 residues. CDR3 in DNA: TGTGCCAGCAGCTTAGACTCAAGCTCCTACAATGAGCAGTTCTTC. Residues: CASSLDSSSYNEQFF.

Remarks on this clone: A read error may account for a junction end that differs from germline. The V gene is TRBV5-4, the J gene TRBJ1-6; TRBD1 is a possible D gene (5 bases). This CDR3 spans 13 amino acids. The germline CDR1 and CDR2 sequences are SGHNT and YYREEE (reference sequence). The CDR3 loop is CASSLWGGTMVNF. CDR3 in DNA: TGTGCCAGCAGCTTGTGGGGAGGGACGATGGTGAACTTT.

The chain uses TRBV30 and TRBJ2-5; 7 bases are shared with TRBD2. The V segment lost 0 bases and the J segment 2 bases; nucleotides outside the gene matches: 3. The CDR3 covers 14 residues. Germline loops: CDR1 GTSNPN, CDR2 SVGIG (reference sequence). The CDR3 loop reads CAWSVLGGQETQYF. Written as DNA, the CDR3 is TGTGCCTGGAGTGTACTGGGGGGGCAAGAGACCCAGTACTTC.

A few counts support this clone. This chain joins TRBV30 and TRBJ2-6; D is unclear. The CDR3 covers 14 residues. The V and J ends lost 1 base and 3 bases respectively, with 7 bases between them. Germline V gene data show CDR1 as GTSNPN and CDR2 as SVGIG (reference sequence). The CDR3 bases are TGTGCCTGGAGTGGGGAAGATGGGGCCAACGTCCTGACTTTC. This codes for CAWSGEDGANVLTF. Supplemented by reference TRBV30 and TRBJ2-6, the full variable domain reads SQTIHQWPATLVQPVGSPLSLECTVEGTSNPNLYWYRQAAGRGLQLLFYSVGIGQISSEVPQNLSASRPQDRQFILSSKKLLLSDSGFYLCAWSGEDGANVLTFGAGSRLTVL.

CDR3 sequence (DNA): TGTGCCAGCAGTTACCCCGGACAGGGGGCCTACGAGCAGTACTTC. Protein sequence: CASSYPGQGAYEQYF. The chain carries TRBV6-6 and TRBJ2-7; 10 bases map to TRBD1. The length of the CDR3 is 15 residues. With 2 bases clipped from V and 2 bases from J, the junction kept 3 bases outside the gene matches. The V gene's germline CDR1 is MNHNY and CDR2 SVGAGI (reference sequence).

CDR3 amino acids: CAGVTSGEEQFF. CDR3 nucleotide sequence: TGTGCCGGAGTAACTAGCGGGGAAGAGCAGTTCTTC. This rearrangement joins TRBV30 to TRBJ2-1; 10 bases are shared with TRBD2. The CDR3 loop spans 12 amino acids. Germline V gene lookup returns CDR1 GTSNPN and CDR2 SVGIG (reference sequence). Trimming removed 8 bases from V and 10 bases from J; junction bases left unmatched: 8.

The CDR3 reads CASSESSRQETQYF. The CDR3 region has the DNA TGTGCCAGCAGTGAATCCTCCCGCCAAGAGACCCAGTACTTC. The genes are TRBV2 and TRBJ2-5; D is undetermined. V lost 2 bases, J lost 1 base, and 8 bases lay in between. The CDR3 contains 14 residues. CDR1 is SNHLY, CDR2 FYNNEI, per germline.

This chain uses TRBV5-1 with TRBJ2-3, with 8 nucleotides matching TRBD1. The junction had 4 bases not matched to a gene; V was cut back by 0 bases and J by 4 bases. Germline assignment: CDR1 SGHRS and CDR2 YFSETQ. This CDR3 has 15 amino acids. This chain's CDR3 is CASSLDDRGSDTQYF. The CDR3 DNA reads TGCGCCAGCAGCTTGGACGACAGGGGTTCAGATACGCAGTATTTT.

Of note for this clone: Other DNA sequences from this sample encode an identical CDR3 as well. The V call is TRBV30, the J call TRBJ1-6; 9 bases agree with TRBD1. Germline values: CDR1 GTSNPN, CDR2 SVGIG (reference sequence). The ends lost 0 bases at V and 8 bases at J; junction bases unmatched: 5. The CDR3 is 15 residues long. This CDR3 reads CAWSVLRTGDSPLHF. The DNA of the CDR3 is TGTGCCTGGAGTGTACTGAGGACAGGGGATTCACCCCTCCACTTT.

The chain carries TRBV9 and TRBJ2-7; D possibly corresponds to TRBD1 (6 bases). With 2 bases removed from V and 2 bases from J, the gap between germline ends came to 11 bases. Germline V CDR1 and CDR2: SGDLS, YYNGEE. This CDR3 comprises 14 residues. CDR3 nucleotide sequence: TGTGCCAGCAGCGTCACAGGGTTCACCTACGAGCAGTACTTC. Residues: CASSVTGFTYEQYF.